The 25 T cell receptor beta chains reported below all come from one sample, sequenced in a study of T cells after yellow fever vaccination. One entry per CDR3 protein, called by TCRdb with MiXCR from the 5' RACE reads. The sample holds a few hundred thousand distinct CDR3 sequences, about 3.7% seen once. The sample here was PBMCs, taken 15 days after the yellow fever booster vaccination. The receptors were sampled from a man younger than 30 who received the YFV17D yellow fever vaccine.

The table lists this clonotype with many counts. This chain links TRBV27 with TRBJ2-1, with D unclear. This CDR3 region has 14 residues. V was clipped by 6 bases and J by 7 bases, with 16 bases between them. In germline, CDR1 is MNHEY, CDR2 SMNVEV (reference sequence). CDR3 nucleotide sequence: TGTGCCAGCAGAGATGACGTAACCCGGAATGAGCAGTTCTTC. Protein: CASRDDVTRNEQFF.

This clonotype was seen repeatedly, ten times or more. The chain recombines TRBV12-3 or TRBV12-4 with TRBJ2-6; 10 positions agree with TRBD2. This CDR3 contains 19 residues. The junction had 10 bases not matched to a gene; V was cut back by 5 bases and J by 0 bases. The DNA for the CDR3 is TGTGCCAGCAGTCCTTTAGCGGGGGGCCACCTCTCTGGGGCCAACGTCCTGACTTTC. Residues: CASSPLAGGHLSGANVLTF.

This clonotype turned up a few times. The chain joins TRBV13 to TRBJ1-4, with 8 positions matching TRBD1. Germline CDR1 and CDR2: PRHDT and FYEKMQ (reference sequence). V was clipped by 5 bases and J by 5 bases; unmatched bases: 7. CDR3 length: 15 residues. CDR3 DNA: TGTGCCAGCAGCGCCAGACAGGGGATGAATGAAAAACTGTTTTTT. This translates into CASSARQGMNEKLFF.

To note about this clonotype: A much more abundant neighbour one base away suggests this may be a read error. CDR3: CASSWAGSTREQYF. CDR3 nucleotides: TGTGCCAGCAGCTGGGCCGGGTCAACTCGTGAGCAGTACTTC. This chain connects TRBV5-5 to TRBJ2-7; D is unresolved. The CDR3 runs 14 residues. Trimming took 3 bases from V and 7 from J, leaving 17 bases between them. CDR1 is SGHKS and CDR2 is YYEKEE in the germline V gene (reference sequence).

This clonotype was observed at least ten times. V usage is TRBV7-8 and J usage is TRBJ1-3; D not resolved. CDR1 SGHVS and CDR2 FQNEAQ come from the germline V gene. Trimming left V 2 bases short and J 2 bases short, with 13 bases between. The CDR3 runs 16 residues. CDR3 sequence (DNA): TGTGCCAGCAGCTTAACGCCGATGCGGACTGGAAACACCATATATTTT. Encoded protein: CASSLTPMRTGNTIYF.

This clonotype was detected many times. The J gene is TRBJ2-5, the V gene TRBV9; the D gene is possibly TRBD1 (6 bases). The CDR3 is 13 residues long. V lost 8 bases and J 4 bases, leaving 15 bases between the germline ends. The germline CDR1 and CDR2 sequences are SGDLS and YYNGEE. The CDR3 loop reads CASSQGNRETQYF. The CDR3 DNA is TGTGCCAGTTCACAGGGAAATCGAGAGACCCAGTACTTC.

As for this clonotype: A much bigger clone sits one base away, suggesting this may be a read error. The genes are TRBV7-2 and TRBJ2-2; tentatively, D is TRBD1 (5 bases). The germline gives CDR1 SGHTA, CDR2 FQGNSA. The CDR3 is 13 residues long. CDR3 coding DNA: TGTGACAGCAGGGAACAGTACACCGGGGAGCTGTTTTTT. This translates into CDSREQYTGELFF.

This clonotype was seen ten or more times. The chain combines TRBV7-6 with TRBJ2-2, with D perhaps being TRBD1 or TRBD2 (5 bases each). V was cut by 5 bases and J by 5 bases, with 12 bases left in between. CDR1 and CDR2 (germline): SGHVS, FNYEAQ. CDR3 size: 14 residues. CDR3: CASSPGTVTGELFF. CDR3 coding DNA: TGTGCCAGCAGCCCAGGGACGGTTACCGGGGAGCTGTTTTTT.

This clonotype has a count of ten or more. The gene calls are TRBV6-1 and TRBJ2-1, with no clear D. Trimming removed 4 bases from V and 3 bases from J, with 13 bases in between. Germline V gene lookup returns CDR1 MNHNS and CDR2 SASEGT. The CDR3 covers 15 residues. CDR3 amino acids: CASSGIIVIYNEQFF. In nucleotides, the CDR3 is TGTGCCAGCAGTGGCATTATTGTAATCTACAATGAGCAGTTCTTC.

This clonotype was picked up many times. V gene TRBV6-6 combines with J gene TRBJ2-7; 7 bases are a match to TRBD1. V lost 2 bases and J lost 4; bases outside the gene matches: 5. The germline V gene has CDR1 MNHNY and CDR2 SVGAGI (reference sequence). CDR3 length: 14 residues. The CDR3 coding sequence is TGTGCCAGCAGTTACGGGACAGATGTATACGAGCAGTACGTC. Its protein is CASSYGTDVYEQYV.

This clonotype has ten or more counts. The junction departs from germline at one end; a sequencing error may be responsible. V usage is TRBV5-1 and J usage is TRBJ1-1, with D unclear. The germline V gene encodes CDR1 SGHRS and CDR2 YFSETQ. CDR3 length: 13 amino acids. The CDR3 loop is CASSLAGRSGAFF. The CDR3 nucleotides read TGCGCCAGCAGTTTGGCCGGTCGCTCGGGGGCTTTCTTT.

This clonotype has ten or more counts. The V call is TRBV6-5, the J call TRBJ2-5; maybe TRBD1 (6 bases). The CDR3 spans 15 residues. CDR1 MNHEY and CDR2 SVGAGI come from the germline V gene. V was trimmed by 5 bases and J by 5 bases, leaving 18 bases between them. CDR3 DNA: TGTGCCAGCAGTCCCACTACAGGGCGCGGCGAGACCCAGTACTTC. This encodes CASSPTTGRGETQYF.

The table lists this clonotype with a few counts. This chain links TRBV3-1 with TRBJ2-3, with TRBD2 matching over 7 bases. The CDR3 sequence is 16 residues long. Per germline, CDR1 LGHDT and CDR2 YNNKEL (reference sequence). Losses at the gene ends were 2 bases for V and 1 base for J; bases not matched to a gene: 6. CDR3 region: CASSQLERDRTDTQYF. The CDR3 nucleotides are TGTGCCAGCAGCCAACTAGAGCGGGACCGCACAGATACGCAGTATTTT.

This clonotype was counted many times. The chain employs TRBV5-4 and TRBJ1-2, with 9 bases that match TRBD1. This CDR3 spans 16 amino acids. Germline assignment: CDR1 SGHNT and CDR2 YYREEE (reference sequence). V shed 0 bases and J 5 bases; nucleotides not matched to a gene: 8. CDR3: CASSLDRGPNEYGYTF. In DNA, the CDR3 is TGTGCCAGCAGCTTGGACAGGGGGCCGAACGAGTATGGCTACACCTTC.

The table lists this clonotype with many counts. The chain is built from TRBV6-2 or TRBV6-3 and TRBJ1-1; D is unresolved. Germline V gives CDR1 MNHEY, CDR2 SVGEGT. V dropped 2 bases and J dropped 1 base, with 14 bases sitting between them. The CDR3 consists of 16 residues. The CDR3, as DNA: TGTGCCAGCAGTTACACTTTATTCGGACGGAACACTGAAGCTTTCTTT. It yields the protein CASSYTLFGRNTEAFF.

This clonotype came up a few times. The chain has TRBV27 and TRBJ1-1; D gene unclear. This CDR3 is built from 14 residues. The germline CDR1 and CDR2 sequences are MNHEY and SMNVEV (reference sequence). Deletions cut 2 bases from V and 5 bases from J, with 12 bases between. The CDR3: CASSLLNPETEAFF. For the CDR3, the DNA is TGTGCCAGCAGTTTACTAAATCCGGAGACTGAAGCTTTCTTT.

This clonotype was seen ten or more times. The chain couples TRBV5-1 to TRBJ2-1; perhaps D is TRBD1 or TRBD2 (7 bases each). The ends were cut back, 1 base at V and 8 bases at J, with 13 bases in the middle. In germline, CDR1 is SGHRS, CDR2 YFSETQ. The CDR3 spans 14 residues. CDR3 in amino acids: CASSLPQGGDEQFF. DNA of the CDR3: TGCGCCAGCAGCTTGCCCCAGGGGGGGGATGAGCAGTTCTTC.

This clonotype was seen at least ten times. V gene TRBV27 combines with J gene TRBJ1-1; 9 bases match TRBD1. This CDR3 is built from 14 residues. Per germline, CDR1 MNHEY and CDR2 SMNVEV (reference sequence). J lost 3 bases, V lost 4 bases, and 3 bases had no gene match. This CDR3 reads CASSSDRGDTEAFF. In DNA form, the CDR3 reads TGTGCCAGCAGTTCAGACAGGGGGGACACTGAAGCTTTCTTT.

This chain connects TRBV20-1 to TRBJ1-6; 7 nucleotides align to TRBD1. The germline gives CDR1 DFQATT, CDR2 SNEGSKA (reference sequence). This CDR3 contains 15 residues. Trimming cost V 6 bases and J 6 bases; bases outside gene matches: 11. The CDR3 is CSAPPTGTANSPLHF. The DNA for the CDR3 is TGCAGTGCGCCCCCCACCGGGACAGCTAATTCACCCCTCCACTTT.

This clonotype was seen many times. The CDR3 nucleotides are TGTGCCAGCAGCTTGGCCGGGAGGAAGACCCAGTACTTC. This translates into CASSLAGRKTQYF. This chain joins TRBV5-6 and TRBJ2-5, with 7 bases matching TRBD2. In germline, CDR1 is SGHDT, CDR2 YYEEEE. The trim removed 0 bases at V and 6 bases at J, leaving 2 bases unmatched. The CDR3 is 13 amino acids.

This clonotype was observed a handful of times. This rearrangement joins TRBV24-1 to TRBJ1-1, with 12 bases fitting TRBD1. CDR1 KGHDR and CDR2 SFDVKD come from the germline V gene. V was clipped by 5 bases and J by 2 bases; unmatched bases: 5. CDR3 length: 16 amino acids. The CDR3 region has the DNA TGTGCCACCAGTGTCGGGGGGACAGGGGGCAACACTGAAGCTTTCTTT. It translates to CATSVGGTGGNTEAFF.

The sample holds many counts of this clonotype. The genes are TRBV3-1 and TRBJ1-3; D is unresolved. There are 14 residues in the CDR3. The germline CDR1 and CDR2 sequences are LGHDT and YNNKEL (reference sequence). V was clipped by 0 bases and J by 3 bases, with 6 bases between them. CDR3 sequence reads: CASSQETIGNTIYF. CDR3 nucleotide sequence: TGTGCCAGCAGCCAAGAAACGATTGGAAACACCATATATTTT.

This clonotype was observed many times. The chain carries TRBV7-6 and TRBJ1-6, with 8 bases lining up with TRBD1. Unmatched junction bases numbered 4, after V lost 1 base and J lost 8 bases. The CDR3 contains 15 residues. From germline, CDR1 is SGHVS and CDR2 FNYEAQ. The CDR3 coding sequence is TGTGCCAGCAGCTTAGTCAGGGGGCAGGATTCACCCCTCCACTTT. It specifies CASSLVRGQDSPLHF. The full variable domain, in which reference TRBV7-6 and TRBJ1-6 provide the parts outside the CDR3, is GAGVSQSPRYKVTKRGQDVALRCDPISGHVSLYWYRQALGQGPEFLTYFNYEAQQDKSGLPNDRFSAERPEGSISTLTIQRTEQRDSAMYRCASSLVRGQDSPLHFGNGTRLTVT.

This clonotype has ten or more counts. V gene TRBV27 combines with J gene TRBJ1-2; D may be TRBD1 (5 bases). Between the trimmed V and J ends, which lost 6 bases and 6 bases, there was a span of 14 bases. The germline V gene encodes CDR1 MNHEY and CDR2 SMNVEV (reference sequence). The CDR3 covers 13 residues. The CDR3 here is CASRVAGAHGYTF. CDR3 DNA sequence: TGTGCCAGCAGGGTGGCTGGGGCCCATGGCTACACCTTC.

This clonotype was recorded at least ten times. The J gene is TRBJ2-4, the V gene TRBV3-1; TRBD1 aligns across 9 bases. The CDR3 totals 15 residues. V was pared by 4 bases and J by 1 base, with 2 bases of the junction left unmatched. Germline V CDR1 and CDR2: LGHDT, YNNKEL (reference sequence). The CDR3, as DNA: TGTGCCAGCAGCCCCGGGACAGGGGCCAAAAACATTCAGTACTTC. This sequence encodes CASSPGTGAKNIQYF. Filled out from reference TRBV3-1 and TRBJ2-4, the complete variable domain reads DTAVSQTPKYLVTQMGNDKSIKCEQNLGHDTMYWYKQDSKKFLKIMFSYNNKELIINETVPNRFSPKSPDKAHLNLHINSLELGDSAVYFCASSPGTGAKNIQYFGAGTRLSVL.